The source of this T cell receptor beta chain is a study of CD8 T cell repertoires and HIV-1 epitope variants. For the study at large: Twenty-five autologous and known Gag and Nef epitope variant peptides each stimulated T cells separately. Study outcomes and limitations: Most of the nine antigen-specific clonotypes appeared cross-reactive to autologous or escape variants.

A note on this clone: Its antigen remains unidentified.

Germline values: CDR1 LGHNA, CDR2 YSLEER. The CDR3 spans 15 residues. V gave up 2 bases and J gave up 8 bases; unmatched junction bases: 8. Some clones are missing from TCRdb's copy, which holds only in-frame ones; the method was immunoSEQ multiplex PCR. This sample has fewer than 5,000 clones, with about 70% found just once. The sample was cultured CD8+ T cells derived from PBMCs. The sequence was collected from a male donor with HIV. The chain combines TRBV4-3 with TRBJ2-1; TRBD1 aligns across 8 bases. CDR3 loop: CASSQRTGLEDEQFF. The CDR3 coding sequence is TGCGCCAGCAGCCAACGGACAGGGCTAGAGGATGAGCAGTTCTTC.